This TCR beta chain was observed in a study of CD8 T cells in Susac syndrome (dated by TCRdb to between 2019 and 2020). With regard to the full study: The study used repertoire sequencing to test whether antigen drove CD8+ T cell activation and differentiation in Susac syndrome.

Study-wide conclusions, independent of this receptor: The number of individuals in the TCR sequencing and HLA analysis was recognized as being relatively small.

RNA was extracted with the RNeasy kit and 0.5 to 1 ug was reverse transcribed using random hexamers. The immunoSEQ multiplex PCR assay, covering 54 Vbeta and 13 Jbeta segments, was used to amplify TCR beta CDR3 regions. PCR amplification bias was corrected by using a synthetic template baseline for primer optimization and computational correction. In the paper's pipeline: Only productive sequences were kept, with reads annotated to V, D and J genes according to IMGT and analyzed in immunoSEQ Analyzer. Clonality was calculated as one minus the Shannon entropy normalized by log2 of the number of productive unique sequences. For each patient and control, public and private clones were evaluated among the 100 most prevalent clones. Susac-specific clones were defined as absent from healthy and MS cohorts, over a thousand published viral clones and other ImmuneACCESS disease sequences. The raw public data were reprocessed by TCRdb itself: fastp quality trimming at Q25, MiXCR clonotype calling, in-frame beta chains only. Each entry is one CDR3 protein sequence, shown with its most common DNA and genes. These V and J calls are TCRdb output, not the study's own analysis. For this sample the table gives about 200,000 distinct CDR3 sequences, of which 90% to 96% were detected only once. 0.093% of the sample rests with the top ten.

The CDR1 and CDR2 encoded by the germline V gene are LGHNA and YNFKEQ. V loses 4 bases, J loses 0 bases, and the germline ends lie 6 bases apart. Including cysteine and phenylalanine, the CDR3 has 14 amino acids. Just CDR3 DNA is preserved here, 42 bases in frame from base 1. As regards this clonotype: Its recognized antigen is unknown. No per-base quality is available; no much larger clone lies one base away.

Peripheral blood CD8+ and CD4+ T cells from healthy donors, Susac syndrome patients and multiple sclerosis patients were profiled by high-throughput TCR beta sequencing. The multiple sclerosis controls were treatment-naive patients who had stable or active relapsing-remitting disease and met the revised McDonald criteria. Bulk CD8+ and CD4+ T cells were purified by magnetic negative isolation, whereas CD8+ TEMRA cells were enriched by FACS. Blood was collected in EDTA tubes and processed within 24 hours, with PBMCs isolated through density gradient centrifugation. PBMCs intended for TCR sequencing were cryopreserved in liquid nitrogen and thawed later in a water bath at 37 degrees C. The sorted or isolated CD4+, CD8+ and CD8+ TEMRA cells had a purity of 90% or higher.

The sequence is built from TRBV4-2 and TRBJ2-2; no D gene call is confident. This clonotype originated in a human donor with multiple sclerosis. Source material: CD4+ T cells from PBMCs. The CDR3 sequence is CASSPQANTGELFF. The DNA sequence reads TGTGCCAGCAGCCCTCAAGCGAACACCGGGGAGCTGTTTTTT.